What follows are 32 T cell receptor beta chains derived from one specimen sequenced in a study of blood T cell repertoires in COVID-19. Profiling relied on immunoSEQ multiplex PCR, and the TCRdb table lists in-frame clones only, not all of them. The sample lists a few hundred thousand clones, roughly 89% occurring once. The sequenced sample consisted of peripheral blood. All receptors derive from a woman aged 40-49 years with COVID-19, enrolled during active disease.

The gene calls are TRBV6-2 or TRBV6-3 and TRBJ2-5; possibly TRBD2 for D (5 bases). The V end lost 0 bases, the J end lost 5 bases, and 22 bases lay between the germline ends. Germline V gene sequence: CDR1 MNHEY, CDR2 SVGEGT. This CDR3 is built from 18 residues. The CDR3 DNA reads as TGTGCCAGCAGTTACTCGAGAGTTGCAGCGGTAGAGGTGGAGACCCAGTACTTC. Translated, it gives CASSYSRVAAVEVETQYF.

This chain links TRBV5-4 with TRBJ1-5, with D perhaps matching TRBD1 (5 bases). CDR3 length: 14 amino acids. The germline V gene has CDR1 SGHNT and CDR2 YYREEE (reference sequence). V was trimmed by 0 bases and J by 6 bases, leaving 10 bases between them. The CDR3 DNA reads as TGTGCCAGCAGCTTGGGTTCCGACAGTCAGCCCCAGCATTTT. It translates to CASSLGSDSQPQHF. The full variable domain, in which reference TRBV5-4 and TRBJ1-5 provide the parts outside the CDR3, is ETGVTQSPTHLIKTRGQQVTLRCSSQSGHNTVSWYQQALGQGPQFIFQYYREEENGRGNFPPRFSGLQFPNYSSELNVNALELDDSALYLCASSLGSDSQPQHFGDGTRLSIL.

The CDR3 is CASSLVPPPSSYEQYF. CDR3 DNA sequence: TGTGCCAGCAGTTTAGTTCCCCCTCCGTCCTCCTACGAGCAGTACTTC. The chain carries TRBV27 and TRBJ2-7; no clear D gene. V gave up 2 bases and J gave up 0 bases, with 14 bases separating them. Germline V gives CDR1 MNHEY, CDR2 SMNVEV (reference sequence). CDR3 length: 16 residues.

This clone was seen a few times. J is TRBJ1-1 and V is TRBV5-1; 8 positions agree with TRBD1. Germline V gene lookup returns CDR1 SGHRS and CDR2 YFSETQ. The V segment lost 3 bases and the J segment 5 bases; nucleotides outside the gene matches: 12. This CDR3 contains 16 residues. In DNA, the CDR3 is TGCGCCAGCAGCTCAAACCAGGGGGCGCAAGGTACTGAAGCTTTCTTT. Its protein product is CASSSNQGAQGTEAFF.

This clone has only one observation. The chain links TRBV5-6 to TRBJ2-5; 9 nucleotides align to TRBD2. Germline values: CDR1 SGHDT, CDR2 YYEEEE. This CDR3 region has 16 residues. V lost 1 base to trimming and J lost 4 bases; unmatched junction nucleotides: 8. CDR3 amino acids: CASSLISGGPGETQYF. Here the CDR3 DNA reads TGTGCCAGCAGCTTGATAAGCGGGGGGCCGGGAGAGACCCAGTACTTC.

This CDR3 reads CASSQAPGREQYF. The CDR3, as DNA: TGTGCCAGCAGCCAGGCCCCAGGTAGGGAGCAGTACTTC. The chain has TRBV3-1 (or the pseudogene TRBV3-2) and TRBJ2-7; D is uncertain. This CDR3 spans 13 amino acids. The V gene lost 3 bases and the J gene lost 7 bases, with 13 bases spanning the gap. Germline V gives CDR1 LGHDT, CDR2 YNNKEL (reference sequence).

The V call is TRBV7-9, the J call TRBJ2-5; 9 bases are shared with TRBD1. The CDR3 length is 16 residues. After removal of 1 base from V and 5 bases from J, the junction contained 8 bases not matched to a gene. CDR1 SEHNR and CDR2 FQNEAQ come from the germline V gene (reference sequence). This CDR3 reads CASSLDTSTGGETQYF. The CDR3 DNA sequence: TGTGCCAGCAGCTTAGATACATCGACAGGGGGGGAGACCCAGTACTTC. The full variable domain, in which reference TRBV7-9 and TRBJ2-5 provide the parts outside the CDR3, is DTGVSQNPRHKITKRGQNVTFRCDPISEHNRLYWYRQTLGQGPEFLTYFQNEAQLEKSRLLSDRFSAERPKGSFSTLEIQRTEQGDSAMYLCASSLDTSTGGETQYFGPGTRLLVL.

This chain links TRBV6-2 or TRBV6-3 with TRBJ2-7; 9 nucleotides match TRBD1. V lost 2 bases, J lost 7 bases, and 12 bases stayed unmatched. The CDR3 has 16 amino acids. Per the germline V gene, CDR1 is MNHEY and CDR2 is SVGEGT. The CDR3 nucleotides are TGTGCCAGCAGTTACGGACCGGGACAGGGACCCTGGGAGCAGTACTTC. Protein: CASSYGPGQGPWEQYF.

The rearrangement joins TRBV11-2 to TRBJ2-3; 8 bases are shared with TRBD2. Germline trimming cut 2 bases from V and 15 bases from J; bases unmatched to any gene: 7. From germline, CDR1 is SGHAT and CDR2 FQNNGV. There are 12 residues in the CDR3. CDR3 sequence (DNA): TGTGCCAGCAGCTTATCGGGACTAGTTTTTTATTTT. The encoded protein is CASSLSGLVFYF.

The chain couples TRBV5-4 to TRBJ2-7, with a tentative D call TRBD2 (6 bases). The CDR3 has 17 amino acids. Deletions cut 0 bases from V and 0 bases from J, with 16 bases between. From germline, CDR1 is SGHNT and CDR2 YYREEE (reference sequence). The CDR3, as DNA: TGTGCCAGCAGCTTGGGGGGGGTTATAGCGGCCTCCTACGAGCAGTACTTC. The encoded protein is CASSLGGVIAASYEQYF.

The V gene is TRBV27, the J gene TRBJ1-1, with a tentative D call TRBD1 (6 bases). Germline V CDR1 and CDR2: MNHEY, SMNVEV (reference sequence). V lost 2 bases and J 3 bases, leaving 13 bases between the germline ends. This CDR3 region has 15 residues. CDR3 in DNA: TGTGCCAGCAGTTTAGTATTGACAGGCGACACTGAAGCTTTCTTT. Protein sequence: CASSLVLTGDTEAFF.

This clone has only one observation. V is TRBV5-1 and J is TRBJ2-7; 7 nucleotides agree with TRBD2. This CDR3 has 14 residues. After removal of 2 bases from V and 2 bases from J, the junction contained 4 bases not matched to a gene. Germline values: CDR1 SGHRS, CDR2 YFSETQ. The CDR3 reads CASSLTGTTYEQYF. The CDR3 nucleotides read TGCGCCAGCAGCTTAACCGGGACTACCTACGAGCAGTACTTC. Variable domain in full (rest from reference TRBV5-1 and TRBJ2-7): KAGVTQTPRYLIKTRGQQVTLSCSPISGHRSVSWYQQTPGQGLQFLFEYFSETQRNKGNFPGRFSGRQFSNSRSEMNVSTLELGDSALYLCASSLTGTTYEQYFGPGTRLTVT.

CDR3 DNA: TGTGCCAGCAGCTATGACAGAACCTATGGCTACACCTTC. Its translation: CASSYDRTYGYTF. The chain uses TRBV5-6 and TRBJ1-2, with D possibly being TRBD1 (5 bases). Germline assignment: CDR1 SGHDT and CDR2 YYEEEE. The CDR3 covers 13 residues. V lost 3 bases and J 4 bases, leaving 10 bases between the germline ends.

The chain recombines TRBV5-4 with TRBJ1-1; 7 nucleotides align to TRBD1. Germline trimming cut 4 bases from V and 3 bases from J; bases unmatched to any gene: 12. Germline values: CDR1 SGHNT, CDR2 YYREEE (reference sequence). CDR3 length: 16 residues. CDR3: CASSLPPRGGYTEAFF. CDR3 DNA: TGTGCCAGCAGCCTCCCACCTCGAGGGGGCTACACTGAAGCTTTCTTT.

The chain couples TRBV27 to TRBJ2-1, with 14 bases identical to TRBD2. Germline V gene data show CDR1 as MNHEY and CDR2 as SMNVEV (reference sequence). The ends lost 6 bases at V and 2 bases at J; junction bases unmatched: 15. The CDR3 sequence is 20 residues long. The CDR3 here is CASRPTGTSGSRTTYNEQFF. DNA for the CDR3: TGTGCCAGCAGACCGACCGGGACTAGCGGGAGCAGGACCACCTACAATGAGCAGTTCTTC.

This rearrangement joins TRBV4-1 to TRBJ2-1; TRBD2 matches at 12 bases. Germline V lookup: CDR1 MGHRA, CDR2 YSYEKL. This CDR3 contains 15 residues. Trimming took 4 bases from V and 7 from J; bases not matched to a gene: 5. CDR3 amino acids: CASSRGTSGFNEQFF. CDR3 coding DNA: TGCGCCAGCAGCCGCGGGACTAGCGGGTTTAATGAGCAGTTCTTC.

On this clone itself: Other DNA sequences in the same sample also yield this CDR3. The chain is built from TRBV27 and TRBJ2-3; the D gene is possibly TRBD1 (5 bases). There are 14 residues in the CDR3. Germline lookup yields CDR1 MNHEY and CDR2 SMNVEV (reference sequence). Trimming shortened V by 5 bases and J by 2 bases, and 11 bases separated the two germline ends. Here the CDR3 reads CASSDRSSTDTQYF. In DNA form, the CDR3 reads TGTGCCAGCAGTGACAGATCTTCCACAGATACGCAGTATTTT.

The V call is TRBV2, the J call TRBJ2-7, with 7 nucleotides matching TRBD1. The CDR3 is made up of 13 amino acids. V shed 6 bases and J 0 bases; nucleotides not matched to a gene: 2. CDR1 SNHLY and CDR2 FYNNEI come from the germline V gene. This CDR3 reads CASRTGSSYEQYF. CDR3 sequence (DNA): TGTGCCAGCAGGACAGGGAGCTCCTACGAGCAGTACTTC.

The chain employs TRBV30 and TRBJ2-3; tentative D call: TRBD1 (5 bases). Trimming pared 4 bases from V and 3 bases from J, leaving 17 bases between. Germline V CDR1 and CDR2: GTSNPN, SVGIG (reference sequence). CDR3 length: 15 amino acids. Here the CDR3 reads CAWNSLGPGTDTQYF. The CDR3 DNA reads TGTGCCTGGAACAGTTTAGGCCCAGGGACAGATACGCAGTATTTT.

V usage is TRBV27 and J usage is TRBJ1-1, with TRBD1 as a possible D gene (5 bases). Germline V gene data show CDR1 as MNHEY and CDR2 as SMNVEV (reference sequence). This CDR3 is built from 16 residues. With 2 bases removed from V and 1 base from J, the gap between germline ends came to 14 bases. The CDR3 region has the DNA TGTGCCAGCAGTTTACTGGCAGGGATTGGGAACACTGAAGCTTTCTTT. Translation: CASSLLAGIGNTEAFF.

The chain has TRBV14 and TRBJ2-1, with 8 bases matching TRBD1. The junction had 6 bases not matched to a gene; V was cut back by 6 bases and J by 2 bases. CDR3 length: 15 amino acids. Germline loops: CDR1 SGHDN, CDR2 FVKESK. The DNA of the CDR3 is TGTGCCAGCAGGGGACAGGTCTCCACCTACAATGAGCAGTTCTTC. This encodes CASRGQVSTYNEQFF.

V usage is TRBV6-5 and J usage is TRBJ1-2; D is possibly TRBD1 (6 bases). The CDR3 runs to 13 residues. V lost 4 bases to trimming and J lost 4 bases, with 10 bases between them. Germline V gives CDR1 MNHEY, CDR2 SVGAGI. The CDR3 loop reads CASSSDRIYGYTF. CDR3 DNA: TGTGCCAGCAGTTCGGACAGAATCTATGGCTACACCTTC.

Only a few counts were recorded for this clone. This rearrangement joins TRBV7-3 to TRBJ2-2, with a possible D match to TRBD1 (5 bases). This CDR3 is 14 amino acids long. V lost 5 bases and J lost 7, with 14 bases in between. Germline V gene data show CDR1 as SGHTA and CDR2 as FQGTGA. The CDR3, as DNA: TGTGCCAGCAGCCTCCGGTGGGGCGTCGGGGAGCTGTTTTTT. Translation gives CASSLRWGVGELFF.

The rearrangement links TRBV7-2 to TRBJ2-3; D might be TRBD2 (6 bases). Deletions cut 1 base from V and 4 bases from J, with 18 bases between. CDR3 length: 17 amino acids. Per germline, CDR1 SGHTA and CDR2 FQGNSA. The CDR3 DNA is TGTGCCAGCAGCTTAGAGGCGGGACGGGGGAGCGCAGATACGCAGTATTTT. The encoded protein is CASSLEAGRGSADTQYF.

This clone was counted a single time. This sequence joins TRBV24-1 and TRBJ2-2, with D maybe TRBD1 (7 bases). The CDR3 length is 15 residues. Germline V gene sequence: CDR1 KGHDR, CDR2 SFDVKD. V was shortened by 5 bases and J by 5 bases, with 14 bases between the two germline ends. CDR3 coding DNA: TGTGCCACCAGTGGGCCAGGGGGGCCAACCGGGGAGCTGTTTTTT. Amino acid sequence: CATSGPGGPTGELFF.

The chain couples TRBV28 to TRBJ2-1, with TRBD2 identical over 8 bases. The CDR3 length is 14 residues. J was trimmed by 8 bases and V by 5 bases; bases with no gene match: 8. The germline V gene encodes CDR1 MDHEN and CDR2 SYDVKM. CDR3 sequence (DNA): TGTGCCAGCAGTCTTACGGGGGGGGGCTATGAGCAGTTCTTC. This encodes CASSLTGGGYEQFF.

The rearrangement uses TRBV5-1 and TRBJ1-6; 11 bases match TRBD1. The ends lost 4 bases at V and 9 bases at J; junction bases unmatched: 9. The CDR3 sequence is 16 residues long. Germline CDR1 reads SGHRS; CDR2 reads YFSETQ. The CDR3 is CASSPWTGGGGSPLHF. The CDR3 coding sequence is TGCGCCAGCAGCCCATGGACAGGGGGCGGGGGTTCACCCCTCCACTTT.

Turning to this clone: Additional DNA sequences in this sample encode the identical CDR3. The CDR3 here is CASSRDRANYGYTF. Here the CDR3 DNA reads TGTGCCAGCAGCCGGGACAGGGCTAACTATGGCTACACCTTC. V and J are TRBV6-2 or TRBV6-3 and TRBJ1-2; the match to TRBD1 covers 9 bases. In germline, CDR1 is MNHEY, CDR2 SVGEGT. The CDR3 extends over 14 amino acids. V shed 6 bases and J 0 bases; nucleotides not matched to a gene: 2.

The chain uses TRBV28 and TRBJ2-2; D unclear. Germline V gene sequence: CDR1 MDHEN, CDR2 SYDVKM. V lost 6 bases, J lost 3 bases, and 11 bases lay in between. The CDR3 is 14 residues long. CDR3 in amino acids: CASRTPRYTGELFF. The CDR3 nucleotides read TGTGCCAGCAGAACCCCCAGGTACACCGGGGAGCTGTTTTTT.

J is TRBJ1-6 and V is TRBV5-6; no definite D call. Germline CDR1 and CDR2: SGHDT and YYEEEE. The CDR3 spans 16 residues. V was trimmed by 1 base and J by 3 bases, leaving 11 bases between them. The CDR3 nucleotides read TGTGCCAGCAGCTTGCTCGAAGACTTCTATAATTCACCCCTCCACTTT. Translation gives CASSLLEDFYNSPLHF.

Here the CDR3 reads CASSNDRGTDTQYF. The DNA of the CDR3 is TGTGCCAGCTCAAATGACAGGGGCACAGATACGCAGTATTTT. The gene calls are TRBV18 and TRBJ2-3, with 7 bases aligning to TRBD1. The CDR3 has 14 amino acids. V was pared by 5 bases and J by 1 base, with 3 bases of the junction left unmatched. Per the germline V gene, CDR1 is KGHSH and CDR2 is LQKENI. Supplemented by reference TRBV18 and TRBJ2-3, the full variable domain reads NAGVMQNPRHLVRRRGQEARLRCSPMKGHSHVYWYRQLPEEGLKFMVYLQKENIIDESGMPKERFSAEFPKEGPSILRIQQVVRGDSAAYFCASSNDRGTDTQYFGPGTRLTVL.

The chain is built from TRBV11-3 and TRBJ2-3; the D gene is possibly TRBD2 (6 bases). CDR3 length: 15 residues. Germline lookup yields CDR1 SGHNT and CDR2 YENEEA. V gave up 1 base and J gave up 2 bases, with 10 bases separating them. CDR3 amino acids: CASSLGGVSTDTQYF. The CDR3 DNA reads TGTGCCAGCAGCTTAGGGGGGGTATCCACAGATACGCAGTATTTT.